Presented here are 21 T cell receptor beta chains from one specimen sequenced in a study of shared clonotypes between healthy human individuals. This table comes from immunoSEQ multiplex PCR, and its TCRdb copy is limited to in-frame clones, with some not included. The table shows some 2.4 million clones, with 90% to 95% occurring only once. Input material: naive CD4+ T cells from PBMCs. The subset denotes: CD45RA+ positively selected. Receptor source: a man aged 18 to 35 in good health. Some clones in this sample may be carry-over from other donors' samples.

In the case of this clone: Other DNA sequences of this sample code for an identical CDR3. The genes are TRBV29-1 and TRBJ2-5; TRBD2 matches 7 bases. CDR1 is SQVTM, CDR2 ANQGSEA, per germline. V was clipped by 5 bases and J by 5 bases; unmatched bases: 5. The CDR3 runs to 12 residues. The CDR3 coding sequence is TGCAGCGTTTATAGCGGGTCGGAGACCCAGTACTTC. Its protein is CSVYSGSETQYF.

J is TRBJ2-2 and V is TRBV19; TRBD2 matches at 9 bases. V was pared by 8 bases and J by 5 bases, with 6 bases of the junction left unmatched. The CDR3 is 14 residues long. The germline CDR1 and CDR2 sequences are LNHDA and SQIVND (reference sequence). In DNA, the CDR3 is TGTGCCAGTCACCGGACTAGCGTAACCGGGGAGCTGTTTTTT. Protein sequence: CASHRTSVTGELFF.

The genes are TRBV28 and TRBJ1-2, with a weak D call TRBD1 (6 bases). Germline assignment: CDR1 MDHEN and CDR2 SYDVKM. This CDR3 region has 13 residues. Trimming took 4 bases from V and 4 from J, leaving 10 bases between them. The CDR3 DNA is TGTGCCAGCAGTTCCCGGGACATCTATGGCTACACCTTC. Encoded protein: CASSSRDIYGYTF.

The V and J genes are TRBV5-4 and TRBJ2-1; 13 bases are a match to TRBD2. The CDR3 totals 15 residues. The trim removed 4 bases at V and 8 bases at J, leaving 6 bases unmatched. Germline V lookup: CDR1 SGHNT, CDR2 YYREEE (reference sequence). The CDR3 DNA follows: TGTGCCAGCAGCAGAACTAGCGGGAGGGCCTATGAGCAGTTCTTC. Encoded protein: CASSRTSGRAYEQFF.

The V call is TRBV5-1, the J call TRBJ2-7, with TRBD2 as a possible D gene (6 bases). V lost 5 bases and J lost 2, with 20 bases in between. Germline V gene lookup returns CDR1 SGHRS and CDR2 YFSETQ. This CDR3 region has 16 residues. The CDR3 sequence is CASRPRLAEGAYEQYF. The CDR3 region has the DNA TGCGCCAGCAGACCTAGATTAGCGGAGGGCGCCTACGAGCAGTACTTC.

Worth noting for this clone: Germline is not matched at one junction end, which may reflect a read error. The chain has TRBV9 and TRBJ2-3; 7 bases line up with TRBD2. Germline V gene lookup returns CDR1 SGDLS and CDR2 YYNGEE. CDR3 length: 16 residues. CDR3 residues: CAGSGAGDYRTDTQYF. The CDR3 bases are TGTGCCGGCAGCGGGGCCGGGGACTACCGCACAGATACGCAGTATTTT.

Here the CDR3 DNA reads TGTGCCAGCACAGGGGGCAATGGCGAAAAACTGTTTTTT. Protein product: CASTGGNGEKLFF. The chain recombines TRBV28 with TRBJ1-4, with TRBD1 identical over 8 bases. The J segment lost 8 bases and the V segment lost 7 bases, leaving 6 bases of the junction unmatched. Germline V gene sequence: CDR1 MDHEN, CDR2 SYDVKM. This CDR3 has 13 residues.

This rearrangement joins TRBV28 to TRBJ1-1, with 7 bases identical to TRBD1. Germline V gene sequence: CDR1 MDHEN, CDR2 SYDVKM. The CDR3 is made up of 15 amino acids. Unmatched junction bases numbered 7, after V lost 5 bases and J lost 1 base. Here the CDR3 DNA reads TGTGCCAGCAGTCTGACGACAGGGAGGAACACTGAAGCTTTCTTT. It is translated as CASSLTTGRNTEAFF.

This clone was counted a few times. The gene calls are TRBV30 and TRBJ1-1, with no clear D. Looked up from germline, CDR1 is GTSNPN and CDR2 is SVGIG (reference sequence). The CDR3 consists of 11 residues. The germline V and J ends were trimmed by 0 bases and 9 bases, with 8 bases remaining between them. The CDR3 here is CAWSVDPQAFF. In DNA form, the CDR3 reads TGTGCCTGGAGTGTTGACCCCCAAGCTTTCTTT.

The chain employs TRBV7-9 and TRBJ1-3; 9 bases fit TRBD1. The CDR3 covers 17 residues. With V trimmed by 1 base and J by 0 bases, 4 bases remained unmatched. Germline V lookup: CDR1 SEHNR, CDR2 FQNEAQ (reference sequence). The CDR3 bases are TGTGCCAGCAGCTTAGGAGACAGGGGGGCCTCTGGAAACACCATATATTTT. Its protein is CASSLGDRGASGNTIYF. Using reference TRBV7-9 and TRBJ1-3 for the parts outside the CDR3, the full variable domain is DTGVSQNPRHKITKRGQNVTFRCDPISEHNRLYWYRQTLGQGPEFLTYFQNEAQLEKSRLLSDRFSAERPKGSFSTLEIQRTEQGDSAMYLCASSLGDRGASGNTIYFGEGSWLTVV.

The J gene is TRBJ2-2, the V gene TRBV10-1, with 10 bases aligning to TRBD1. The CDR3 is 15 amino acids. The J segment lost 6 bases and the V segment lost 6 bases, leaving 7 bases of the junction unmatched. Germline V gene sequence: CDR1 WNHNN, CDR2 SYGVQD (reference sequence). The CDR3 coding sequence is TGCGCCAGCAGCCGGGACAGGGGTAACGCCGGGGAGCTGTTTTTT. Residues: CASSRDRGNAGELFF.

Only one count was recorded for this clone. V gene TRBV9 combines with J gene TRBJ1-5; D remains ambiguous. V lost 2 bases and J 1 base, leaving 7 bases between the germline ends. CDR1 and CDR2 (germline): SGDLS, YYNGEE. The CDR3 runs 14 residues. DNA of the CDR3: TGTGCCAGCAGCGTTGACGGAAGCAATCAGCCCCAGCATTTT. Amino acid sequence: CASSVDGSNQPQHF.

About this clone: The sample contains more than one DNA sequence encoding this CDR3. The chain is built from TRBV6-1 and TRBJ2-7; possible D gene TRBD2, 5 bases. The germline V gene encodes CDR1 MNHNS and CDR2 SASEGT. V shed 2 bases and J shed 1 base, with 6 bases lying between them. The CDR3 is 13 amino acids. The CDR3 DNA follows: TGTGCCAGCAGTGAACGGGGTTCCTACGAGCAGTACTTC. This translates into CASSERGSYEQYF.

The V gene is TRBV2, the J gene TRBJ1-1; D possibly corresponds to TRBD1 (5 bases). V was trimmed by 5 bases and J by 4 bases, leaving 11 bases between them. This CDR3 contains 13 residues. Germline V gene sequence: CDR1 SNHLY, CDR2 FYNNEI. The DNA of the CDR3 is TGTGCCAGCAGTAGGGACGGGACCACTGAAGCTTTCTTT. Its translation is CASSRDGTTEAFF.

Of note for this clone: Other nucleotide sequences from this sample produce the same CDR3. This chain uses TRBV6-5 with TRBJ1-1; maybe TRBD1 (5 bases). The CDR3 spans 14 residues. Trimming took off 0 bases at V and 4 bases at J, with 9 bases between the two ends. Germline V gene data show CDR1 as MNHEY and CDR2 as SVGAGI. CDR3 residues: CASSYSTGSTEAFF. For the CDR3, the DNA is TGTGCCAGCAGTTACTCAACAGGCAGCACTGAAGCTTTCTTT.

This chain connects TRBV18 to TRBJ2-2, with a possible D match to TRBD2 (6 bases). V was shortened by 5 bases and J by 5 bases, with 12 bases between the two germline ends. CDR1 is KGHSH and CDR2 is LQKENI in the germline V gene. This CDR3 contains 14 residues. The CDR3 coding sequence is TGTGCCAGCTCAGGGCTAGCGTCTACCGGGGAGCTGTTTTTT. Translated, it gives CASSGLASTGELFF. Using reference TRBV18 and TRBJ2-2 for the parts outside the CDR3, the full variable domain is NAGVMQNPRHLVRRRGQEARLRCSPMKGHSHVYWYRQLPEEGLKFMVYLQKENIIDESGMPKERFSAEFPKEGPSILRIQQVVRGDSAAYFCASSGLASTGELFFGEGSRLTVL.

This chain links TRBV13 with TRBJ2-1; possibly TRBD1 for D (6 bases). The CDR3 spans 15 residues. The ends were cut back, 5 bases at V and 9 bases at J, with 20 bases in the middle. Germline V lookup: CDR1 PRHDT, CDR2 FYEKMQ (reference sequence). The CDR3 bases are TGTGCCAGCAGCCCCCGCCCCGACAGGTTGAGTGAGCAGTTCTTC. Protein: CASSPRPDRLSEQFF.

This chain connects TRBV18 to TRBJ2-1; D not certain. Germline CDR1 reads KGHSH; CDR2 reads LQKENI. The CDR3 is 14 amino acids. Trimming pared 0 bases from V and 9 bases from J, leaving 12 bases between. CDR3 bases: TGTGCCAGCTCACCACCGACCAGCCGCGGTGAGCAGTTCTTC. Its translation is CASSPPTSRGEQFF.

The chain carries TRBV7-8 and TRBJ2-2; 11 bases map to TRBD2. V shed 0 bases, J shed 3 bases, and the junction held 12 bases outside the gene matches. CDR1 is SGHVS and CDR2 is FQNEAQ in the germline V gene. The CDR3 consists of 20 residues. CDR3 in DNA: TGTGCCAGCAGCTTAGCTTTGACTAGCGGGACCCCAGCGCACACCGGGGAGCTGTTTTTT. Its translation: CASSLALTSGTPAHTGELFF.

The chain recombines TRBV5-4 with TRBJ1-1, with D hard to call. Germline CDR1 and CDR2: SGHNT and YYREEE (reference sequence). The ends were cut back, 4 bases at V and 1 base at J, with 11 bases in the middle. The CDR3 is 14 residues long. The CDR3 region is CASSVTQRNTEAFF. In nucleotides, the CDR3 is TGTGCCAGCAGCGTTACGCAGCGGAACACTGAAGCTTTCTTT.

This chain links TRBV27 with TRBJ2-7; 11 nucleotides agree with TRBD2. With V trimmed by 7 bases and J by 0 bases, 11 bases remained unmatched. Per the germline V gene, CDR1 is MNHEY and CDR2 is SMNVEV (reference sequence). The CDR3 is 17 residues long. CDR3 bases: TGTGCCAGCAATAAAAACCTAGCGGGAGGACCCTCCTACGAGCAGTACTTC. The encoded protein is CASNKNLAGGPSYEQYF.